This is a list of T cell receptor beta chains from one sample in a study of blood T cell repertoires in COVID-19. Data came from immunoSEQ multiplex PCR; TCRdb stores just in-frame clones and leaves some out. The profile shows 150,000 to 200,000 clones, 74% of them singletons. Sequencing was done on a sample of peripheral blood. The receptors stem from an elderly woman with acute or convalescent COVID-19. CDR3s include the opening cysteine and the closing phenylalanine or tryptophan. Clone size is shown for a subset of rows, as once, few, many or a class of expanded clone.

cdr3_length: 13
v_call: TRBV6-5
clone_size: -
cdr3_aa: CASSGRASGPQHF

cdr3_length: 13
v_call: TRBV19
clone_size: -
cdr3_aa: CASSSLYGYEQYF

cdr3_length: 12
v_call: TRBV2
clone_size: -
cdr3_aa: CASTQSNYGYTF

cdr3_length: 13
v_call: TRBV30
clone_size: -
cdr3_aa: CAQGEDGRKEQYF

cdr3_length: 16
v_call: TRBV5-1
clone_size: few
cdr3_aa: CASSLVTSGEGETQYF

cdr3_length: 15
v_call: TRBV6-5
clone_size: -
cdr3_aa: CASWGGAGGSYEQYF

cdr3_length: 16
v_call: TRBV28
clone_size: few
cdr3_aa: CASSLMVAGGLYEQYF

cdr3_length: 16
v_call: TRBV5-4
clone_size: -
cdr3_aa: CASSSMRGGYQETQYF

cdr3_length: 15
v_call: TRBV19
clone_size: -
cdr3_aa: CASSITGVTNEKLFF

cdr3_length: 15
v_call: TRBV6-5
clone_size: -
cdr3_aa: CASSPLQGAHSPLHF

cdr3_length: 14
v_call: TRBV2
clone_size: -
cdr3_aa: CASSGLPSGGWQFF